The source of this TCR beta chain is a study of blood T cell repertoires in COVID-19. Study summary: The United States, Italy and Spain provided the acute and convalescent COVID-19 samples. T cells, B-cell-depleted T cells, or PBMCs provided the cDNA or gDNA that served as material.

Authors' analysis steps: Counts of nucleated cells, estimated from reference gene primer amplification, were obtained. Measured with immunoSEQ multiplex PCR; TCRdb has only the in-frame clones, and not every one. D and trimming come from the DNA, and the V and J calls and clone size come from that table. The data show 40,000 or so clones, more than 65% seen once. The germline V and J ends were trimmed by 4 bases and 4 bases, with 25 bases remaining between them. Per germline, CDR1 SGDLS and CDR2 YYNGEE. This CDR3 contains 18 residues. The rearrangement links TRBV9 to TRBJ2-3; D is possibly TRBD2 (7 bases). Sequencing input: peripheral blood. The receptor was isolated from an elderly man with acute or convalescent COVID-19. The CDR3 bases are TGTGCCAGCAGCCCCGGCCGGGGGGCGAACACACAGCCAGATACGCAGTATTTT. As protein: CASSPGRGANTQPDTQYF.